The sequence of this T cell receptor (beta chain) was determined in a study of shared clonotypes between healthy human individuals. Overall study findings and caveats: It was expected that sequencing depth would affect clonotype sharing among donors.

Cells designated naive CD8 were CD45RO-negative and were positively selected for CCR7, with terminally differentiated effector memory CD45RA+ cells excluded. Worth noting for this clone: Its antigen is unknown.

This CDR3 is 15 amino acids long. CDR1 LGHNA and CDR2 YNFKEQ come from the germline V gene. Trimming removed 4 bases from V and 2 bases from J, with 14 bases in between. The protocol was immunoSEQ multiplex PCR, while the TCRdb copy is restricted to in-frame clones and leaves out a portion. This table has about 580,000 clones, 95% to 98% appearing once. The V call is TRBV4-2, the J call TRBJ1-1, with TRBD1 as a possible D gene (5 bases). The sequenced sample consisted of naive CD8+ T cells sorted from blood. The sequence derives from a man aged 25-40 years in good health. CDR3 amino acids: CASSLSRQGNTEAFF. DNA for the CDR3: TGTGCCAGCAGCCTTTCCCGGCAGGGTAACACTGAAGCTTTCTTT.